These 7 T cell receptor beta chains came from one sample sequenced in a study of T cell changes during pregnancy in multiple sclerosis. Sequenced by immunoSEQ multiplex PCR; TCRdb stores in-frame clones only, minus some. The sample carries fewer than 75,000 clones, 80% to 95% recorded once. The specimen comprised peripheral blood, sampled after pregnancy. The receptors come from a female donor in good health, enrolled as a control in a pregnancy study.

Notes on this clone: The sample holds other DNA sequences that translate to the same CDR3. The chain joins TRBV7-2 to TRBJ2-7; tentative D call: TRBD2 (6 bases). This CDR3 contains 14 residues. Germline values: CDR1 SGHTA, CDR2 FQGNSA. V lost 6 bases and J lost 2, with 14 bases in between. The CDR3 is CASSSPGGTYEQYF. The CDR3 DNA follows: TGTGCCAGCAGTTCACCCGGGGGTACCTACGAGCAGTACTTC.

This clone was counted once. V gene TRBV15 combines with J gene TRBJ1-5; 8 nucleotides match TRBD1. There are 15 residues in the CDR3. Germline V gene lookup returns CDR1 LNHNV and CDR2 YYDKDF (reference sequence). The V gene end was trimmed by 0 bases and the J gene end by 4 bases; junction bases not matched to a gene: 2. Written as DNA, the CDR3 is TGTGCCACCAGCAGAGACGGACAGGGTAATCAGCCCCAGCATTTT. Translated, it gives CATSRDGQGNQPQHF.

The chain uses TRBV28 and TRBJ2-3, with 7 bases that match TRBD1. In germline, CDR1 is MDHEN, CDR2 SYDVKM. The CDR3 runs to 18 residues. The trim removed 3 bases at V and 0 bases at J, leaving 12 bases unmatched. CDR3: CASSFNRGEGLSTDTQYF. The DNA of the CDR3 is TGTGCCAGCAGTTTTAACAGGGGTGAGGGGCTTAGCACAGATACGCAGTATTTT.

J is TRBJ1-1 and V is TRBV5-6; no definite D call. The CDR3 sequence is 13 residues long. In germline, CDR1 is SGHDT, CDR2 YYEEEE. Trimming took off 0 bases at V and 8 bases at J, with 11 bases between the two ends. CDR3 residues: CASSLVGQIEAFF. The CDR3 DNA follows: TGTGCCAGCAGCTTGGTTGGGCAGATAGAAGCTTTCTTT.

The genes are TRBV21-1 and TRBJ2-2; the DNA was not used to check the table's D call, TRBD2. TRBV21-1 is shown as a pseudogene. The CDR3 sequence is 18 residues long. Written as DNA, the CDR3 is TGTGCCAGCAGCAACTTAACGGCGGGGGGGCCCGGCACCGGGGAGCTGTTTTTT. Amino acid sequence: CASSNLTAGGPGTGELFF.

The chain recombines TRBV5-4 with TRBJ1-6; 9 bases are shared with TRBD1. CDR1 SGHNT and CDR2 YYREEE come from the germline V gene (reference sequence). J gave up 5 bases and V 4 bases, and 7 bases lay outside the gene matches. The CDR3 has 16 residues. As DNA, the CDR3 is TGTGCCAGCAGCCGCGGGGACAGGGCAGATAATTCACCCCTCCACTTT. Its protein product is CASSRGDRADNSPLHF.

The J gene is TRBJ2-3, the V gene TRBV9, with a possible D match to TRBD2 (6 bases). The CDR3 consists of 15 residues. The V and J ends lost 0 bases and 1 base respectively, with 9 bases between them. The V gene's germline CDR1 is SGDLS and CDR2 YYNGEE. The CDR3 region is CASSVVGGGTDTQYF. The DNA for the CDR3 is TGTGCCAGCAGCGTAGTAGGAGGGGGCACAGATACGCAGTATTTT.